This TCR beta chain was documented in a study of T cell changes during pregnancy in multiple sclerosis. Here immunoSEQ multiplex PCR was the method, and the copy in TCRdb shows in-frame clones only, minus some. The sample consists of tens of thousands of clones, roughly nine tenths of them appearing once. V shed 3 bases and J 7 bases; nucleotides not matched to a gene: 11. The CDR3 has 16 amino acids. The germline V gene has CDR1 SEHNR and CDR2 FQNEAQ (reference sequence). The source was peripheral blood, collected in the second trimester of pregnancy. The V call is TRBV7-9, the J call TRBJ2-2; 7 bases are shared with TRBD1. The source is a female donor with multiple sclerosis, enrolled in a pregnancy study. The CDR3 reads CASSFKREGAIGELFF. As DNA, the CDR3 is TGTGCCAGCAGCTTCAAGAGAGAGGGGGCAATCGGGGAGCTGTTTTTT.